A single T cell receptor (beta chain) is shown here with its context. V lost 2 bases and J 5 bases, leaving 13 bases between the germline ends. CDR1 SGHTA and CDR2 FQGNSA come from the germline V gene. The CDR3 extends over 15 amino acids. TCRdb re-derived calls from the 5' RACE reads in MiXCR, one entry per CDR3 protein. The table lists 600,000 to 700,000 distinct CDR3 sequences, around 20% of them singletons. The entry originates in a study of identical twins. This sample was also put to use in a study of T cells expressing NK-cell markers. That source adds: The leading position in the CD3+CD56-NKG2C+ fraction of a few donors also went to these clonotypes.

The V and J genes are TRBV7-2 and TRBJ2-1; D may be TRBD2 (6 bases). The sequence derives from a woman under 30 in good health. The sequenced material came from PBMCs. DNA of the CDR3: TGTGCCAGCAGCTTACGACGAGCGGGTAACAATGAGCAGTTCTTC. Its translation is CASSLRRAGNNEQFF.